Listed below are T cell receptor beta chains from one sample, sequenced in a study of T cell changes during pregnancy in multiple sclerosis. Assay: immunoSEQ multiplex PCR; the TCRdb copy retains only in-frame clones and omits some. The table lists about 75,000 clones, more than 70% of them singletons. The sequenced sample was peripheral blood, obtained in the first trimester of pregnancy. Source of these receptors: a female donor in good health, enrolled as a control in a pregnancy study. CDR3s leave out the opening cysteine and the closing phenylalanine or tryptophan. Clone size is shown for a subset of rows, as once, few, many or a class of expanded clone.

j_call v_call clone_size cdr3_length cdr3_aa
TRBJ2-5 TRBV5-1 - 12 ASSLDPGQETQY
TRBJ1-4 TRBV7-9 - 16 ASSPGGKGSSWVEKLF
TRBJ2-5 TRBV11-3 - 13 ASSRGRTSQETQY
TRBJ1-1 TRBV5-4 - 12 ASSFSGKYTEAF
TRBJ2-5 TRBV7-2 - 12 ASSPGLAEETQY
TRBJ1-1 TRBV6-5 - 12 ASSQGGASTEAF
TRBJ1-1 TRBV9 - 15 ASSVNTGNTERAEAF
TRBJ2-5 TRBV19 - 14 ASSDRLARGQETQY
TRBJ2-3 TRBV7-2 - 13 ASSLEATPSDTQY
TRBJ1-1 TRBV18 few 10 ASSPDRGLAF
TRBJ2-3 TRBV30 - 13 AWSVGGGKTDTQY
TRBJ1-5 TRBV6-4 - 15 ASSDTGDRETHQPQH
TRBJ2-7 TRBV19 once 14 ASSIRDRGSRNEQY
TRBJ2-7 TRBV19 - 15 ATTPVWASGSPHEQY
TRBJ1-2 TRBV6-5 few 12 ASSSQTGYYGYT
TRBJ1-1 TRBV18 once 15 ASSPPETGGLITEAF
TRBJ1-1 TRBV27 - 11 ASSFKRDREAF
TRBJ1-5 TRBV18 - 14 ASSPRAGQVNQPQH
TRBJ1-4 TRBV5-1 - 12 ASSLAGGGEKLF
TRBJ2-1 TRBV9 - 18 ASSVAAGTSGSLSYNEQF
TRBJ1-2 TRBV19 - 11 ASETGTGVGYT
TRBJ1-1 TRBV19 - 12 ASRRGQGYTEAF
TRBJ2-5 TRBV7-7 - 12 ASSPTGKGETQY
TRBJ2-7 TRBV6-1 - 14 ASSEAMGLSFYEQY
TRBJ2-5 TRBV9 - 11 ASSGGVKETQY
TRBJ1-1 TRBV18 - 11 ASSPGTETEAF
TRBJ2-1 TRBV18 - 15 ASSPRPRTSGTLFMV
TRBJ1-5 TRBV19 once 12 ASARDYSNQPQH
TRBJ2-5 TRBV11-2 - 10 ASSLVAETQY
TRBJ2-2 TRBV5-1 - 13 ASSVDGSNTGELF
TRBJ2-7 TRBV10-2 - 11 ASSEGEVYEQY
TRBJ2-1 TRBV5-1 few 14 ASSLTAGGPGNEQF